The 14 T cell receptor beta chains listed next were all sequenced from one sample in a study of cytotoxic CD8 clonotypes in ibrutinib-treated CLL (dated by TCRdb to the early 2020s). The time point label for this specimen denotes: 12 months on ibrutinib. Preparation of the library involved the immunoSEQ multiplex PCR assay. The immuneACCESS repertoire file appears here via TCRdb, limited to in-frame rearrangements. These files lack a portion of the clones; in checked studies, under half of the deficit traces to unresolved V genes, and the cause of the others is not known. Recorded for this sample are around 140,000 clones; approximately 75% of them occurred a single time. The ten largest make up approximately 28% of the sample. The sequenced sample was PBMCs, obtained after 12 months of ibrutinib treatment. The origin of the receptors is a human donor with chronic lymphocytic leukemia.

This clone was recorded a few times. The V call is TRBV14, the J call TRBJ2-5; D is unclear. Germline values: CDR1 SGHDN, CDR2 FVKESK. This CDR3 has 15 residues. V lost 5 bases and J lost 1, with 14 bases in between. CDR3 amino acids: CASSLRVAVQETQYF. For the CDR3, the DNA is TGTGCCAGCAGCTTAAGGGTGGCAGTCCAAGAGACCCAGTACTTC.

The chain couples TRBV29-1 to TRBJ2-5; 8 nucleotides align to TRBD2. Germline-derived CDR1 and CDR2 are SQVTM and ANQGSEA. J gave up 2 bases and V 4 bases, and 9 bases lay outside the gene matches. This CDR3 contains 15 residues. The CDR3 loop reads CSVVRGSGVQETQYF. The CDR3 nucleotides read TGCAGCGTTGTTCGAGGTAGCGGGGTTCAAGAGACCCAGTACTTC.

The chain links TRBV19 to TRBJ2-6; the D is unclear. The CDR3 sequence is 16 residues long. V was clipped by 3 bases and J by 2 bases, with 11 bases between them. Germline V gene lookup returns CDR1 LNHDA and CDR2 SQIVND (reference sequence). CDR3 sequence (DNA): TGTGCCAGTAGTATGCATCCTTATGCTGGGGCCAACGTCCTGACTTTC. Protein: CASSMHPYAGANVLTF.

This chain uses TRBV25-1 with TRBJ2-1, with D possibly called TRBD1 or TRBD2 (5 bases each). CDR1 MGHDK and CDR2 SYGVNS come from the germline V gene. The CDR3 loop spans 14 amino acids. V shed 4 bases and J shed 0 bases, with 7 bases lying between them. The CDR3 loop reads CASSGGPSYNEQFF. The CDR3 DNA reads as TGTGCCAGCAGTGGGGGACCCTCCTACAATGAGCAGTTCTTC.

In DNA form, the CDR3 reads TGTGCCAGCAGCGTAGGTCCCGCGGGCCGGTCCCACGAGCAGTACTTC. Residues: CASSVGPAGRSHEQYF. The chain carries TRBV9 and TRBJ2-7, with D perhaps TRBD2 (5 bases). The CDR3 is 16 amino acids. The V end was cut by 0 bases, the J end by 5 bases, with 18 bases between. Germline-derived CDR1 and CDR2 are SGDLS and YYNGEE.

V usage is TRBV5-1 and J usage is TRBJ2-5; D perhaps matches TRBD1 (6 bases). The CDR3 is 15 residues long. V was shortened by 7 bases and J by 5 bases, with 21 bases between the two germline ends. The V gene's germline CDR1 is SGHRS and CDR2 YFSETQ. CDR3 nucleotides: TGCGCCAGCTGTACGTTGGGGGCCTTGGGGGAGACCCAGTACTTC. Protein: CASCTLGALGETQYF.

The rearrangement links TRBV7-2 to TRBJ2-1, with 10 bases aligning to TRBD2. CDR3 size: 14 residues. The germline CDR1 and CDR2 sequences are SGHTA and FQGNSA. Trimming removed 5 bases from V and 4 bases from J; junction bases left unmatched: 2. The CDR3 sequence: CASSEGLAYNEQFF. In DNA, the CDR3 is TGTGCCAGCAGCGAGGGACTAGCGTACAATGAGCAGTTCTTC. The full variable domain, completed using reference TRBV7-2 and TRBJ2-1, is GAGVSQSPSNKVTEKGKDVELRCDPISGHTALYWYRQSLGQGLEFLIYFQGNSAPDKSGLPSDRFSAERTGGSVSTLTIQRTQQEDSAVYLCASSEGLAYNEQFFGPGTRLTVL.

This clone was recorded once. The sample carries other DNA sequences with the same CDR3. V is TRBV13 and J is TRBJ2-7; the match to TRBD2 covers 7 bases. This CDR3 spans 16 amino acids. Unmatched junction bases numbered 8, after V lost 0 bases and J lost 3 bases. From germline, CDR1 is PRHDT and CDR2 FYEKMQ (reference sequence). CDR3 loop: CASSLGGGRAFYEQYF. The CDR3 DNA reads TGTGCCAGCAGCTTAGGGGGTGGGAGGGCCTTCTACGAGCAGTACTTC.

The chain employs TRBV4-2 and TRBJ1-5, with TRBD1 matching over 7 bases. CDR1 and CDR2 from the germline V gene are LGHNA and YNFKEQ. The CDR3 extends over 18 amino acids. J gave up 0 bases and V 3 bases, and 11 bases lay outside the gene matches. CDR3 bases: TGTGCCAGCAGCCAGAAACAGGGGCGAGATTATAGCAATCAGCCCCAGCATTTT. This translates into CASSQKQGRDYSNQPQHF.

This clone was seen a few times. This chain links TRBV7-2 with TRBJ2-4; 9 bases line up with TRBD1. The CDR3 has 13 amino acids. The V and J ends lost 5 bases and 6 bases, in that order; junction bases with no gene match: 2. Germline CDR1 is SGHTA and CDR2 is FQGNSA. In DNA form, the CDR3 reads TGTGCCAGCAGCGCGGACAGGGGAAACATTCAGTACTTC. It translates to CASSADRGNIQYF. The full variable domain, with the rest looked up from reference TRBV7-2 and TRBJ2-4, is GAGVSQSPSNKVTEKGKDVELRCDPISGHTALYWYRQSLGQGLEFLIYFQGNSAPDKSGLPSDRFSAERTGGSVSTLTIQRTQQEDSAVYLCASSADRGNIQYFGAGTRLSVL.

Comments on this clone: The sample holds other DNA sequences that translate to the same CDR3. The chain employs TRBV10-3 and TRBJ2-3; possible D gene TRBD2, 5 bases. The CDR3 sequence is 13 residues long. Germline lookup yields CDR1 ENHRY and CDR2 SYGVKD. Trimming stripped 4 bases from V and 3 bases from J, with 8 bases between. The CDR3 spells CAISVGGTDTQYF. The CDR3 DNA is TGTGCCATCAGTGTTGGCGGGACAGATACGCAGTATTTT.

This clone has a single count. The CDR3 nucleotides read TGTGCCAGCAGCCAAGTGACTAGCGGGGGGGCCCCAGAGACCCAGTACTTC. It codes for CASSQVTSGGAPETQYF. This chain uses TRBV7-9 with TRBJ2-5; 14 bases fit TRBD2. Looked up from germline, CDR1 is SEHNR and CDR2 is FQNEAQ (reference sequence). CDR3 size: 17 residues. J gave up 4 bases and V 5 bases, and 9 bases lay outside the gene matches.

V usage is TRBV2 and J usage is TRBJ1-5, with TRBD1 matching over 7 bases. Germline V gives CDR1 SNHLY, CDR2 FYNNEI. The J segment lost 3 bases and the V segment lost 6 bases, leaving 17 bases of the junction unmatched. The CDR3 has 18 amino acids. The CDR3 DNA follows: TGTGCCAGCAGAGCATCCGGGACAGATTTAAATTTCAATCAGCCCCAGCATTTT. It encodes CASRASGTDLNFNQPQHF. Full variable domain (remainder filled in from reference TRBV2 and TRBJ1-5): EPEVTQTPSHQVTQMGQEVILRCVPISNHLYFYWYRQILGQKVEFLVSFYNNEISEKSEIFDDQFSVERPDGSNFTLKIRSTKLEDSAMYFCASRASGTDLNFNQPQHFGDGTRLSIL.

Details on this clone: One junction end disagrees with the germline gene, perhaps due to a read error. The V and J genes are TRBV10-3 and TRBJ1-5, with TRBD1 matching over 10 bases. Germline values: CDR1 ENHRY, CDR2 SYGVKD. This CDR3 spans 17 amino acids. The CDR3 loop is CASSPGQGPTGNQPQHF. CDR3 coding DNA: TGTGCCAGCAGTCCGGGACAGGGGCCGACGGGCAATCAGCCCCAGCATTTT.